The 17 T cell receptor beta chains presented below share a single source sample, sequenced in a study of T-cell reconstitution after alpha-beta-depleted transplantation in children. Unique molecular identifiers were used in preparing the TCRbeta library. TCRdb re-analysed the PCR reads in MiXCR, keeping a single row per CDR3 protein. The sample carries fewer than 400,000 distinct CDR3 sequences, roughly 21% recorded once. The specimen was PBMCs, mostly from graft donor cells, collected 180 days after TCRalphabeta/CD19-depleted stem cell transplant. Receptor source: a male patient younger than 18 who had a stem cell transplant for acute lymphoblastic leukemia, so the T cells may come from the graft donor.

The chain couples TRBV25-1 to TRBJ2-3; D remains ambiguous. This CDR3 is 12 amino acids long. The V and J ends lost 3 bases and 4 bases respectively, with 5 bases between them. Germline V gene sequence: CDR1 MGHDK, CDR2 SYGVNS. As DNA, the CDR3 is TGTGCCAGCAGTGACAAGGCAGATACGCAGTATTTT. Translated: CASSDKADTQYF.

This clonotype was seen a few times. V and J are TRBV9 and TRBJ1-2, with D unresolved. CDR3 size: 13 residues. V was clipped by 0 bases and J by 3 bases, with 6 bases between them. Per the germline V gene, CDR1 is SGDLS and CDR2 is YYNGEE. The CDR3 nucleotides are TGTGCCAGCAGCGTAGGCCTAGACTATGGCTACACCTTC. Encoded protein: CASSVGLDYGYTF.

This clonotype was observed a few times. The gene calls are TRBV11-2 and TRBJ2-1; D is possibly TRBD1 (5 bases). The germline CDR1 and CDR2 sequences are SGHAT and FQNNGV. Trimming took off 3 bases at V and 0 bases at J, with 15 bases between the two ends. The CDR3 extends over 17 amino acids. The CDR3 bases are TGTGCCAGCAGCTTGGACGAACAGGTGAGCTCCTACAATGAGCAGTTCTTC. Amino acid sequence: CASSLDEQVSSYNEQFF.

Written as DNA, the CDR3 is TGTGCCAGCAGCTCCCGCGACAGGGAGGTTGGAGATACGCAGTATTTT. Its translation: CASSSRDREVGDTQYF. The chain combines TRBV11-3 with TRBJ2-3, with TRBD1 as a possible D gene (7 bases). Germline V lookup: CDR1 SGHNT, CDR2 YENEEA. This CDR3 spans 16 amino acids. V lost 4 bases to trimming and J lost 5 bases, with 19 bases between them.

This clonotype was observed a few times. This sequence joins TRBV15 and TRBJ1-3; D not resolved. V dropped 5 bases and J dropped 5 bases, with 4 bases sitting between them. CDR1 and CDR2 from the germline V gene are LNHNV and YYDKDF (reference sequence). The CDR3 loop spans 11 amino acids. The CDR3 region has the DNA TGTGCCACCAGCGTCCGAAACACCATATATTTT. This sequence encodes CATSVRNTIYF.

J is TRBJ1-2 and V is TRBV4-1; 11 nucleotides align to TRBD1. V lost 2 bases and J lost 4; bases outside the gene matches: 6. The CDR3 is 16 amino acids. Per the germline V gene, CDR1 is MGHRA and CDR2 is YSYEKL. CDR3 region: CASSQPRTGGAYGYTF. The CDR3 DNA reads TGCGCCAGCAGCCAACCTCGGACAGGGGGCGCCTATGGCTACACCTTC.

This clonotype was seen a few times. The chain links TRBV20-1 to TRBJ2-1, with TRBD2 matching 14 bases. Germline CDR1 DFQATT, CDR2 SNEGSKA (reference sequence). This CDR3 contains 15 residues. Trimming at V came to 4 bases and at J to 9 bases, leaving 8 bases not matched to a gene. This CDR3 reads CSAIRTSGRRGEQFF. As DNA, the CDR3 is TGCAGTGCTATCCGGACTAGCGGGAGGAGGGGTGAGCAGTTCTTC.

The V call is TRBV12-5, the J call TRBJ2-2, with 16 bases matching TRBD2. The length of the CDR3 is 24 residues. Trimming cost V 0 bases and J 3 bases; bases outside gene matches: 19. Germline V gene data show CDR1 as LGHNT and CDR2 as FRNRAP. The CDR3 spells CASGLVPWSPPGLAGGPYTGELFF. CDR3 nucleotides: TGTGCTAGTGGTTTGGTCCCCTGGTCGCCGCCGGGACTAGCGGGAGGGCCGTACACCGGGGAGCTGTTTTTT.

This clonotype was detected a few times. The V gene is TRBV4-1, the J gene TRBJ1-5; maybe TRBD1 (6 bases). Germline V gene sequence: CDR1 MGHRA, CDR2 YSYEKL. The length of the CDR3 is 15 residues. Trimming took off 5 bases at V and 2 bases at J, with 13 bases between the two ends. CDR3: CASSRLRGRNQPQHF. The CDR3 nucleotides are TGCGCCAGCAGCAGGCTCAGGGGACGCAATCAGCCCCAGCATTTT.

This clonotype was counted a few times. The V call is TRBV20-1, the J call TRBJ2-1; TRBD1 is a possible D gene (6 bases). V lost 2 bases and J 6 bases, leaving 14 bases between the germline ends. Germline V gives CDR1 DFQATT, CDR2 SNEGSKA (reference sequence). CDR3 length: 14 residues. The CDR3 DNA follows: TGCAGTGCTAGACTCAGGGGTGTGTCCAATGAGCAGTTCTTC. As protein: CSARLRGVSNEQFF.

The genes are TRBV20-1 and TRBJ2-3, with TRBD1 matching over 7 bases. Trimming took 6 bases from V and 2 from J; bases not matched to a gene: 5. Germline V lookup: CDR1 DFQATT, CDR2 SNEGSKA (reference sequence). This CDR3 spans 13 amino acids. The CDR3 coding sequence is TGCAGTGCCACCGGGACAGTCACAGATACGCAGTATTTT. It translates to CSATGTVTDTQYF.

This clonotype was detected a few times. The gene calls are TRBV29-1 and TRBJ2-4, with D possibly being TRBD2 (5 bases). Trimming removed 7 bases at V and 9 bases at J, with 19 bases between. The V gene's germline CDR1 is SQVTM and CDR2 ANQGSEA. CDR3 length equals 13 residues. In DNA, the CDR3 is TGCAGCGCTACTCCCTACAGCGGTAGCATTCAGTACTTC. This translates into CSATPYSGSIQYF.

In its sample, this clonotype was seen a few times. The DNA of the CDR3 is TGTGCCAGCAGCTTCATTTCGGGACTGCACTATGGCTACACCTTC. As protein: CASSFISGLHYGYTF. The chain links TRBV5-6 to TRBJ1-2; D may be TRBD1 (5 bases). CDR1 is SGHDT, CDR2 YYEEEE, per germline. The CDR3 is 15 amino acids. Trimming cost V 2 bases and J 3 bases, with 14 bases left between them.

The chain recombines TRBV5-1 with TRBJ2-7; 12 bases agree with TRBD2. There are 16 residues in the CDR3. Trimming took 1 base from V and 7 from J; bases not matched to a gene: 9. The germline gives CDR1 SGHRS, CDR2 YFSETQ. The CDR3: CASSLTSGRSRLEQYF. CDR3 coding DNA: TGCGCCAGCAGCTTGACTAGCGGGAGGTCCCGCTTGGAGCAGTACTTC.

V gene TRBV5-1 combines with J gene TRBJ2-1; D gene unclear. The V and J ends lost 3 bases and 6 bases respectively, with 13 bases between them. Germline values: CDR1 SGHRS, CDR2 YFSETQ. There are 14 residues in the CDR3. The CDR3, as DNA: TGCGCCAGCAGCTCTTTTCCGGCCAGCAATGAGCAGTTCTTC. This encodes CASSSFPASNEQFF.

The chain couples TRBV25-1 to TRBJ2-1; D is unclear. The ends were cut back, 2 bases at V and 5 bases at J, with 7 bases in the middle. The CDR3 covers 13 residues. Germline CDR1 MGHDK, CDR2 SYGVNS. The CDR3 spells CASSEQLHNEQFF. CDR3 nucleotides: TGTGCCAGCAGTGAACAACTTCACAATGAGCAGTTCTTC.

This chain uses TRBV20-1 with TRBJ2-5; TRBD2 agrees at 12 bases. The CDR3 runs to 15 residues. V trimming: 0 bases; J trimming: 6 bases; junction bases outside the gene matches: 5. Germline V gene data show CDR1 as DFQATT and CDR2 as SNEGSKA (reference sequence). The CDR3 bases are TGCAGTGCTAGAGATGGACTAGCGGGGCAGAAGACCCAGTACTTC. Residues: CSARDGLAGQKTQYF.